Each of the 10 T cell receptor beta chains below was sequenced from the same sample in a study of cytomegalovirus exposure and HLA in healthy donors. The PCR employed 60 Vbeta primers together with 13 Jbeta primers. Measured with immunoSEQ multiplex PCR; TCRdb has only the in-frame clones, and not every one. In the table there are approximately 150,000 clones, over 70% of which are singletons. The sequenced material came from PBMCs. Every receptor here comes from a man aged 40-55 years in good health and CMV-seronegative.

The chain is built from TRBV4-3 and TRBJ2-1, with 7 bases lining up with TRBD2. V shed 0 bases and J 3 bases; nucleotides not matched to a gene: 5. Germline V lookup: CDR1 LGHNA, CDR2 YSLEER. The CDR3 is 16 residues long. CDR3 loop: CASSQEGRGDYNEQFF. CDR3 nucleotide sequence: TGCGCCAGCAGCCAAGAAGGACGGGGGGACTACAATGAGCAGTTCTTC.

J is TRBJ2-5 and V is TRBV29-1; D gene uncertain. The V end was cut by 0 bases, the J end by 5 bases, with 10 bases between. This CDR3 has 13 amino acids. From germline, CDR1 is SQVTM and CDR2 ANQGSEA. The DNA of the CDR3 is TGCAGCGTTGAAGAATCTAGTCGGGAGACCCAGTACTTC. Translation gives CSVEESSRETQYF.

This chain joins TRBV18 and TRBJ1-1; 12 bases align to TRBD1. CDR3 length equals 14 residues. CDR1 is KGHSH and CDR2 is LQKENI in the germline V gene. The V gene end was trimmed by 3 bases and the J gene end by 10 bases; junction bases not matched to a gene: 6. The CDR3 sequence is CASSPPGQGAGAFF. As DNA, the CDR3 is TGTGCCAGCTCACCCCCGGGACAGGGGGCTGGAGCTTTCTTT.

This clone occurred once. The CDR3 coding sequence is TGTGCCAGCAGTTTCGGACAGGTGAACACTGAAGCTTTCTTT. Protein: CASSFGQVNTEAFF. V usage is TRBV6-5 and J usage is TRBJ1-1, with TRBD1 matching 7 bases. Germline CDR1 MNHEY, CDR2 SVGAGI. The J segment lost 0 bases and the V segment lost 4 bases, leaving 2 bases of the junction unmatched. The CDR3 totals 14 residues.

The chain recombines TRBV19 with TRBJ2-2, with unresolved D. Deletions cut 7 bases from V and 0 bases from J, with 9 bases between. This CDR3 comprises 14 residues. Germline V CDR1 and CDR2: LNHDA, SQIVND (reference sequence). CDR3 nucleotides: TGTGCCAGTAAAAGAACATCGAACACCGGGGAGCTGTTTTTT. Amino acids: CASKRTSNTGELFF.

With respect to this clone: Other DNA sequences in the same sample also yield this CDR3. The chain has TRBV5-1 and TRBJ2-3, with a possible D match to TRBD2 (6 bases). The CDR3 runs to 14 residues. Trimming pared 0 bases from V and 1 base from J, leaving 6 bases between. Germline CDR1 reads SGHRS; CDR2 reads YFSETQ. CDR3 in DNA: TGCGCCAGCAGCTTGGGGGGGGGCACAGATACGCAGTATTTT. Translated, it gives CASSLGGGTDTQYF.

The chain has TRBV5-4 and TRBJ2-3; TRBD2 aligns across 8 bases. This CDR3 has 15 residues. Trimming took 2 bases from V and 2 from J; bases not matched to a gene: 4. Germline V gene lookup returns CDR1 SGHNT and CDR2 YYREEE (reference sequence). The DNA for the CDR3 is TGTGCCAGCAGCTTACGAGCGGGGGACACAGATACGCAGTATTTT. Translation: CASSLRAGDTDTQYF.

For this clone: The CDR3 does not close with the conserved phenylalanine or tryptophan, likely indicating a read error. The genes are TRBV7-6 and TRBJ1-6, with D perhaps TRBD1 (5 bases). Germline lookup yields CDR1 SGHVS and CDR2 FNYEAQ. Trimming removed 5 bases at V and 7 bases at J, with 15 bases between. This CDR3 spans 15 amino acids. The CDR3 is CASSPRRDGNSPLHL. In DNA, the CDR3 is TGTGCCAGCAGCCCGAGGCGGGACGGCAATTCACCCCTCCACCTT.

The V and J genes are TRBV5-6 and TRBJ2-3; the match to TRBD2 covers 14 bases. CDR1 is SGHDT, CDR2 YYEEEE, per germline. The ends lost 1 base at V and 8 bases at J; junction bases unmatched: 6. The CDR3 loop spans 16 amino acids. CDR3: CASSLRLAGGLGTQYF. CDR3 in DNA: TGTGCCAGCAGCTTGCGACTAGCGGGGGGGCTGGGTACGCAGTATTTT.

This clone was seen repeatedly, ten times or more. The V gene is TRBV7-2, the J gene TRBJ2-1; a possible D gene is TRBD2 (6 bases). V was cut by 3 bases and J by 5 bases, with 11 bases left in between. There are 14 residues in the CDR3. Germline lookup yields CDR1 SGHTA and CDR2 FQGNSA. CDR3 nucleotide sequence: TGTGCCAGCAGCTTCCTGACTAGAAACAATGAGCAGTTCTTC. Protein sequence: CASSFLTRNNEQFF. Looking up the rest from reference TRBV7-2 and TRBJ2-1 gives the full variable domain: GAGVSQSPSNKVTEKGKDVELRCDPISGHTALYWYRQSLGQGLEFLIYFQGNSAPDKSGLPSDRFSAERTGGSVSTLTIQRTQQEDSAVYLCASSFLTRNNEQFFGPGTRLTVL.